The clone carrying this TCR beta chain was found many times. What it binds is unknown. This entry is derived from a study of beta chain features in type 1 diabetes. Study as a whole: Sorted cells from all samples, numbering about 99,000,000, were examined.

In total, each donor contributed a single heparinised blood draw that averaged around 120 mL. A CD45RO/CCR7/CD25/CD127/CD95/CD27 panel sorted naive, central memory, regulatory and stem cell-like memory CD4+ cells. CDR1 is SGHTA, CDR2 FQGNSA, per germline. This CDR3 has 16 residues. V trimming: 4 bases; J trimming: 4 bases; junction bases outside the gene matches: 6. The authors reverse transcribed all of the isolated RNA, so sequencing captured expressed TCRB transcripts. The assay was immunoSEQ multiplex PCR, and TCRdb's table has in-frame clones only and misses some. The repertoire holds some 150,000 clones, with approximately 12% as singletons. Study results and caveats: When VDJ junctions were examined, type 1 diabetes patients showed fewer insertions and more deletions.

The sequenced sample consisted of central memory CD4+ T cells from blood. The genes are TRBV7-2 and TRBJ2-4, with TRBD2 matching over 11 bases. The TCR was taken from a man younger than 35 in good health. The CDR3 DNA reads as TGTGCCAGCAGCTACCCCTTAGCGGGAGGGAAAAACATTCAGTACTTC. Translation: CASSYPLAGGKNIQYF.